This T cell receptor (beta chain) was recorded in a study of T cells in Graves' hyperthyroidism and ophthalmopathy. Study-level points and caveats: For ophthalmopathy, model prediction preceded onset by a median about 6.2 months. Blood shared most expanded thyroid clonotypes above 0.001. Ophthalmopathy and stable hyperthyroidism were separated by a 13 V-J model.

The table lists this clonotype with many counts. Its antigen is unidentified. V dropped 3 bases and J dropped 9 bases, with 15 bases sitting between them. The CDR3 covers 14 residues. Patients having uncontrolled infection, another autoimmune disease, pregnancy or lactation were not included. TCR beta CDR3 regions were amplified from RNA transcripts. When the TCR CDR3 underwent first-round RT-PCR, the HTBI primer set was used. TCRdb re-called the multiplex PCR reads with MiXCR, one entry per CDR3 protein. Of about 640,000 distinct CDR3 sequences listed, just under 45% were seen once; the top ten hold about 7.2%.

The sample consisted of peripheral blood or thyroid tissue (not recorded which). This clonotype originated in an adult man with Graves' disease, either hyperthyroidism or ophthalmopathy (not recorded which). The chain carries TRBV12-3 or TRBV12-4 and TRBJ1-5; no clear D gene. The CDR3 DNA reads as TGTGCCAGCAGTTTGGCCGGGAGGAATGTGCCCCAGCATTTT. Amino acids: CASSLAGRNVPQHF.